This T cell receptor (beta chain) was sequenced during a study of blood T cells in healthy people across ages. This clonotype was counted only a few times. The antigen is undetermined. Per the germline V gene, CDR1 is MGHDK and CDR2 is SYGVNS. There are 15 residues in the CDR3. J gave up 7 bases and V 2 bases, and 6 bases lay outside the gene matches. Regarding the study as a whole: Conclusively comparing naive with antigen-experienced cells was impossible with unsorted PBMCs.

It was with a sample-barcoded 5' primer and a J-beta primer mix that a second PCR of roughly 7 to 12 cycles was run. TCRdb re-analysed the 5' RACE reads in MiXCR, keeping a single row per CDR3 protein. Here the sample spans about 1.4 million distinct CDR3 sequences, approximately 59% being singletons. The sequence was obtained from a man between 18 and 35 years old in good health. The genes are TRBV25-1 and TRBJ1-2; 11 bases fit TRBD1. Sequencing was done on a sample of blood. This CDR3 is CASSEGTGGSFGYTF. DNA for the CDR3: TGTGCCAGCAGTGAAGGGACAGGGGGAAGTTTTGGCTACACCTTC.